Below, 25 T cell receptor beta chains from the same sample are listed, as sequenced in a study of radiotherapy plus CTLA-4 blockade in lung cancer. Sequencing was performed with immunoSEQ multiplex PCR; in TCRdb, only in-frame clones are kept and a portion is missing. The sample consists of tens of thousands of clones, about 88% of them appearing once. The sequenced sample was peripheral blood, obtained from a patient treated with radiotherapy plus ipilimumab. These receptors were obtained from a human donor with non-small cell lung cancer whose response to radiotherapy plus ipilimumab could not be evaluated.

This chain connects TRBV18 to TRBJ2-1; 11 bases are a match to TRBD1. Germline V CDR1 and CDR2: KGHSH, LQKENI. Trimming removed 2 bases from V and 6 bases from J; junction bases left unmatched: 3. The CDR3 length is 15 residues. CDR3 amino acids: CASSPGTGGSNEQFF. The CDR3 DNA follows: TGTGCCAGCTCACCAGGGACAGGGGGGTCCAATGAGCAGTTCTTC.

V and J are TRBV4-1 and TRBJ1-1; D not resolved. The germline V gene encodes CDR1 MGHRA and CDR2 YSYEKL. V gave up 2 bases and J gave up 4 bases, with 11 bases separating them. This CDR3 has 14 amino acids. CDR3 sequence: CASSQPKGGTEAFF. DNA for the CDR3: TGCGCCAGCAGCCAACCGAAGGGAGGCACTGAAGCTTTCTTT.

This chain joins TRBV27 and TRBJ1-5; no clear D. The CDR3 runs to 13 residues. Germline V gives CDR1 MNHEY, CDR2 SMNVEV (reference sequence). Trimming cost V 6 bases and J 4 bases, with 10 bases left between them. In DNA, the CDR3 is TGTGCCAGCAGGTATGGTCAGAATCAGCCCCAGCATTTT. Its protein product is CASRYGQNQPQHF.

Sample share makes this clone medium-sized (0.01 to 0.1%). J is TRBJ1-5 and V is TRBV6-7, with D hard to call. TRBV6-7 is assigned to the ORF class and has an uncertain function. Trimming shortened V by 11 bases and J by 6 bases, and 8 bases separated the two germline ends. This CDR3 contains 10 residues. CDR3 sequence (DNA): TGTGCCCGCCGAGCTCAGCCCCAGCATTTT. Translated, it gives CARRAQPQHF.

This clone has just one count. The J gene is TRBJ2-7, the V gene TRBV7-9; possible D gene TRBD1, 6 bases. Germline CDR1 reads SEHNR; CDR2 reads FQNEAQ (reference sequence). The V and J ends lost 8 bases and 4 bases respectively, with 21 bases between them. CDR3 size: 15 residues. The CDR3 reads CASAPPNRVGYEQYF. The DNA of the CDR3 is TGTGCCAGCGCTCCCCCCAACAGGGTCGGTTACGAGCAGTACTTC.

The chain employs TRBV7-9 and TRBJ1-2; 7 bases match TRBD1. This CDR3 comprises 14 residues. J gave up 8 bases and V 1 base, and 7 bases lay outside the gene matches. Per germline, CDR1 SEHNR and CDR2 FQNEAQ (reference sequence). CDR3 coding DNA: TGTGCCAGCAGCTTAGAAGACAGGGATAGGGGCTACACCTTC. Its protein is CASSLEDRDRGYTF.

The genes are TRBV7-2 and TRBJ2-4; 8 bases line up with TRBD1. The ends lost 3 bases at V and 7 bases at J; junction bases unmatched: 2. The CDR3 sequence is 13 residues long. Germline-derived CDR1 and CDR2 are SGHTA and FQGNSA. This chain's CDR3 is CASSFQGANIQYF. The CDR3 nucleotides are TGTGCCAGCAGCTTTCAGGGGGCGAACATTCAGTACTTC.

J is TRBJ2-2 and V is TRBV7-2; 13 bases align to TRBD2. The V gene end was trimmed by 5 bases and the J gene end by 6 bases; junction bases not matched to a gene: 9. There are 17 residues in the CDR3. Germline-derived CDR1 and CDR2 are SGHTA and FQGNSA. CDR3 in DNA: TGTGCCAGCAGCCGGACTAGCGGGAGACTAGGATCCGGGGAGCTGTTTTTT. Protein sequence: CASSRTSGRLGSGELFF.

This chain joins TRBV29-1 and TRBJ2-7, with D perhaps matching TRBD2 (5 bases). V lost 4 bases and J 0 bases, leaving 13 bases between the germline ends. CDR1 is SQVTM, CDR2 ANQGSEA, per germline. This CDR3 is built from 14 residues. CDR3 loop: CSVAQLARSYEQYF. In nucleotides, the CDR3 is TGCAGCGTTGCCCAGCTAGCCCGCTCCTACGAGCAGTACTTC.

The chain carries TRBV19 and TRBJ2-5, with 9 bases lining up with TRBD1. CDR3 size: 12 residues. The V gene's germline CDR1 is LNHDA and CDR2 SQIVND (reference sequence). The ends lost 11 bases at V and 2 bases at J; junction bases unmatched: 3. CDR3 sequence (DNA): TGTGCCTGCGGACAGGGGCAAGAGACCCAGTACTTC. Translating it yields CACGQGQETQYF.

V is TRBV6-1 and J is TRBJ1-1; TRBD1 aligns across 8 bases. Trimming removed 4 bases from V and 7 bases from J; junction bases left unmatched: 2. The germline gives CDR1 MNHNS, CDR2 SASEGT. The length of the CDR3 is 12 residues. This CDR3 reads CASSGTGFEAFF. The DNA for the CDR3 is TGTGCCAGCAGTGGGACAGGGTTTGAAGCTTTCTTT.

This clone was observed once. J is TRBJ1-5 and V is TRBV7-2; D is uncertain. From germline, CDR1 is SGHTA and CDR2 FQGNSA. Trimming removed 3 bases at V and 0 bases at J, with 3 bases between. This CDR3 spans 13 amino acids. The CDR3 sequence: CASSFFSNQPQHF. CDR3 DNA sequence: TGTGCCAGCAGCTTCTTTAGCAATCAGCCCCAGCATTTT.

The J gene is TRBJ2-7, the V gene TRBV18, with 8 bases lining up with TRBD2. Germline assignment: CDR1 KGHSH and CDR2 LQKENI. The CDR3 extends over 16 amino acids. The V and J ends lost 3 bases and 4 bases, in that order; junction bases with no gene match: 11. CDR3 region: CASSPRAAGVLYEQYF. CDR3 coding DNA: TGTGCCAGCTCACCGCGGGCAGCGGGAGTTTTATACGAGCAGTACTTC.

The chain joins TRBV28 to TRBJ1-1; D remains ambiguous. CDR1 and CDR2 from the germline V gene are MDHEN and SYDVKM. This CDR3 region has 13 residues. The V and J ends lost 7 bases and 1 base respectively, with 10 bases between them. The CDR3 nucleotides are TGTGCCAGCACCAAAACAGCGAACACTGAAGCTTTCTTT. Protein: CASTKTANTEAFF.

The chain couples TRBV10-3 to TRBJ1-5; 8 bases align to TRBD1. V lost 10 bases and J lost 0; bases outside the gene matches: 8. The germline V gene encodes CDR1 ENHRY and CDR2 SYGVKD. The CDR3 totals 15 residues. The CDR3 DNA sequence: TGTGCCACCGGAACCGGGACAGGTAGCAATCAGCCCCAGCATTTT. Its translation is CATGTGTGSNQPQHF.

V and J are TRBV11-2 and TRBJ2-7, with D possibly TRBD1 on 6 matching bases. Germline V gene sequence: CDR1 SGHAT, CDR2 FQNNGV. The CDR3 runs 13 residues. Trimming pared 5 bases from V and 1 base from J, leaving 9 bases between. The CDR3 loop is CASSRGQSYEQYF. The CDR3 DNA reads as TGTGCCAGCAGCAGAGGACAGTCCTACGAGCAGTACTTC.

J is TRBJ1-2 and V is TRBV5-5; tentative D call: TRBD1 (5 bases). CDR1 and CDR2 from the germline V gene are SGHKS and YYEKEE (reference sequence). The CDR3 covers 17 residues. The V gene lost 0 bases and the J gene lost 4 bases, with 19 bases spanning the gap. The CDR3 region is CASSLGLTWGRTYGYTF. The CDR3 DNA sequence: TGTGCCAGCAGCTTGGGTCTTACCTGGGGCAGGACCTATGGCTACACCTTC.

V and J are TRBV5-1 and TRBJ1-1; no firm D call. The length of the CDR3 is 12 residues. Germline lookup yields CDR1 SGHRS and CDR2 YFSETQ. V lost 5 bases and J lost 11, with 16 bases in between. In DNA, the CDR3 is TGCGCCAGCAGATCGGAGACCTATAGGGCTTTCTTT. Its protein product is CASRSETYRAFF.

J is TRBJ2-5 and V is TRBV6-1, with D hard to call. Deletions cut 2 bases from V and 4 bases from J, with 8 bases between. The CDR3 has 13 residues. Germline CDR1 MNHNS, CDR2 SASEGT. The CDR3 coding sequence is TGTGCCAGCAGTGAATTAGTAGCAGAGACCCAGTACTTC. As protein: CASSELVAETQYF.

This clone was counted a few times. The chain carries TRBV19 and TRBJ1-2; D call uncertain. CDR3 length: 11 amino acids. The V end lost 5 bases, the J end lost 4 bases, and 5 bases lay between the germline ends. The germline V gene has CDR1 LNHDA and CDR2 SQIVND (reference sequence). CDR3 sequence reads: CASSQVYGYTF. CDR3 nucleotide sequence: TGTGCCAGTAGTCAGGTCTATGGCTACACCTTC.

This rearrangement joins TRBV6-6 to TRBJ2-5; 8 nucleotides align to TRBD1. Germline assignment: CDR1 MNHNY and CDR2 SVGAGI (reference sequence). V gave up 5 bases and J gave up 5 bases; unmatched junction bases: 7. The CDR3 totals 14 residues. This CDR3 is CASSTPGGSETQYF. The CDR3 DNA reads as TGTGCCAGCAGTACCCCAGGGGGCTCGGAGACCCAGTACTTC.

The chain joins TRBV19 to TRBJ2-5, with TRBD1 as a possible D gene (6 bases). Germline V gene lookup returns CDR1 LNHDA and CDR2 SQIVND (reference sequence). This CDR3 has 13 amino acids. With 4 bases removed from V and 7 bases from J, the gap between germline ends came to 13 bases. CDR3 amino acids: CASSTRQQGTQYF. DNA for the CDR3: TGTGCCAGTAGTACCCGACAACAGGGGACCCAGTACTTC.

The DNA of the CDR3 is TGTGCCAGCAGCCCGGTTGGGACAGCAAGCTTCTACGAGCAGTACTTC. Protein product: CASSPVGTASFYEQYF. This rearrangement joins TRBV14 to TRBJ2-7, with TRBD1 matching 7 bases. V shed 4 bases, J shed 3 bases, and the junction held 12 bases outside the gene matches. The CDR3 has 16 residues. Germline lookup yields CDR1 SGHDN and CDR2 FVKESK.

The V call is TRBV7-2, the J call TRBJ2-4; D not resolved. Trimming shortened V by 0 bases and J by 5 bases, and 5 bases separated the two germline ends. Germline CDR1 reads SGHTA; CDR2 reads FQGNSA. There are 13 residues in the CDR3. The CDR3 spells CASSLARENIQYF. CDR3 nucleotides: TGTGCCAGCAGCTTAGCCCGGGAAAACATTCAGTACTTC.

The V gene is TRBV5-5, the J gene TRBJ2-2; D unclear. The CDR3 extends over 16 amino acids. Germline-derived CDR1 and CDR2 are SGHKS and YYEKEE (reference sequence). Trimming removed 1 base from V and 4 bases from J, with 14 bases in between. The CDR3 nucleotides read TGTGCCAGCAGCTTGACTCTGGTCCGTGGCACCGGGGAGCTGTTTTTT. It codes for CASSLTLVRGTGELFF.